Described below is a single T cell receptor beta chain sequence and its context. The source of the sample is a study of shared clonotypes between healthy human individuals. The protocol was immunoSEQ multiplex PCR, while the TCRdb copy is restricted to in-frame clones and leaves out a portion. In the table there are about 1.1 million clones, around 78% of which are singletons. From CD4+ cells came CD45RA+ naive and CD45RA-negative memory subsets. The origin of this receptor is a man aged 18 to 29 in good health. Some clones in this sample may be carry-over from other donors' samples. Input material: memory CD4+ T cells from PBMCs. Indicated subset: CD45RA-negative fraction.

CDR3 sequence: CASSTRRYSGANVLTF. The CDR3 DNA sequence: TGTGCCAGCAGCACCCGACGGTACTCTGGGGCCAACGTCCTGACTTTC. The chain combines TRBV7-6 with TRBJ2-6; D uncertain. The germline V gene has CDR1 SGHVS and CDR2 FNYEAQ. V was cut by 5 bases and J by 0 bases, with 11 bases left in between. This CDR3 is 16 amino acids long. Combining the CDR3 with reference TRBV7-6 and TRBJ2-6 gives the whole variable domain GAGVSQSPRYKVTKRGQDVALRCDPISGHVSLYWYRQALGQGPEFLTYFNYEAQQDKSGLPNDRFSAERPEGSISTLTIQRTEQRDSAMYRCASSTRRYSGANVLTFGAGSRLTVL.